This TCR beta chain was captured by sequencing in a study of radiation and T cells in renal cell carcinoma. Study observations and caveats: From baseline, blood top tumor clonotypes peaked at 2 weeks post-radiation. Pretreatment tumor biopsies were lacking, so baseline clonotypes are unknown.

A single count supports this clone. The antigen is unknown. CDR3 length equals 15 residues. V gave up 5 bases and J gave up 2 bases; unmatched junction bases: 6. Germline V gene lookup returns CDR1 MNHEY and CDR2 SVGAGI. Repertoires were generated with immunoSEQ multiplex PCR, while TCRdb's copy carries only in-frame clones and drops some. The table includes around 100,000 clones, 70% to 85% detected once. The time point denotes: blood 4 weeks post-SBRT, at nephrectomy. This sample's treatment: 15 Gy SBRT to primary tumor, nephrectomy 4 weeks later. After SBRT, blood was collected at 2 and 4 weeks, plus baseline.

The chain joins TRBV6-5 to TRBJ2-3; TRBD2 matches at 8 bases. This specimen was blood, taken from a patient whose treatment included radiotherapy and nephrectomy. The sequence came from a man aged 55 to 69 with renal cell carcinoma. The CDR3 DNA reads as TGTGCCAGCAGTGTGGTAGCGGGACTCACAGATACGCAGTATTTT. Translated: CASSVVAGLTDTQYF.